The present T cell receptor beta chain was sequenced within a study of beta chain features in type 1 diabetes. The investigators reverse transcribed all of the isolated RNA, so they sequenced expressed TCRB transcripts. Profiling relied on immunoSEQ multiplex PCR, and the TCRdb table lists in-frame clones only, not all of them. The sample lists 350,000 to 450,000 clones; roughly 16% were seen once. Only a few counts were recorded for this clone. The CDR3 consists of 15 residues. The germline V and J ends were trimmed by 4 bases and 3 bases, with 13 bases remaining between them. Germline lookup yields CDR1 MDHEN and CDR2 SYDVKM.

The rearrangement links TRBV28 to TRBJ2-1; tentatively, D is TRBD2 (7 bases). Sequenced sample: naive CD4+ T cells from blood. This TCR came from a woman under 30 in good health. This CDR3 is CASSSGGLGYNEQFF. In nucleotides, the CDR3 is TGTGCCAGCAGTTCCGGGGGGCTAGGCTACAATGAGCAGTTCTTC. The variable domain in full, completed from reference TRBV28 and TRBJ2-1, reads DVKVTQSSRYLVKRTGEKVFLECVQDMDHENMFWYRQDPGLGLRLIYFSYDVKMKEKGDIPEGYSVSREKKERFSLILESASTNQTSMYLCASSSGGLGYNEQFFGPGTRLTVL.